The T cell receptor (beta chain) under discussion was sequenced for a study of response to subunit inactivated influenza vaccine. One entry per CDR3 protein results from TCRdb running MiXCR on the RT-PCR reads. The table includes 860,000 or so distinct CDR3 sequences, 20% to 25% detected once. Trimming took 2 bases from V and 3 from J, leaving 11 bases between them. The CDR3 totals 15 residues. CDR1 is MNHEY and CDR2 is SVGEGT in the germline V gene. The receptor was isolated from a man aged 45-60 years who received an inactivated influenza vaccine. The sequences come from PBMCs from blood, collected roughly 5 days after vaccination. This rearrangement joins TRBV6-2 or TRBV6-3 to TRBJ1-5; D remains ambiguous. The CDR3 region has the DNA TGTGCCAGCAGTTACCCCGACACAACCAATCAGCCCCAGCATTTT. Translated: CASSYPDTTNQPQHF.